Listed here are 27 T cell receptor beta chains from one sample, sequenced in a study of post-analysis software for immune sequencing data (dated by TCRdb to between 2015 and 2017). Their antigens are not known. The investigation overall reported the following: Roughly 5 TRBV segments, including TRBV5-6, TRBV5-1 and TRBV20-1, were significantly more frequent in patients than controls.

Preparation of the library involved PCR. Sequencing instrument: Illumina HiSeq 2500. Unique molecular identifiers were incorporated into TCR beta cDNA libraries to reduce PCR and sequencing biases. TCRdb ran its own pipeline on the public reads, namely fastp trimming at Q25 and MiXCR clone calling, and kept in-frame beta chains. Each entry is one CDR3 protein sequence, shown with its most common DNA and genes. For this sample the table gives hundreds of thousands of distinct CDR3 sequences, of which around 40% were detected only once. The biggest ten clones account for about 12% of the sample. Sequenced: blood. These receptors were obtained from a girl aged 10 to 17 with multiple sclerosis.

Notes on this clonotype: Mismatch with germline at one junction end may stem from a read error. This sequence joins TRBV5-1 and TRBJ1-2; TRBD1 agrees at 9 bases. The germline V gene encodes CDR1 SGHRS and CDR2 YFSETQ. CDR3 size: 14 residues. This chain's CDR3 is CANSPGQGSYGYTF. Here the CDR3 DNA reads TGCGCCAACAGCCCCGGACAGGGGAGCTATGGCTACACCTTC. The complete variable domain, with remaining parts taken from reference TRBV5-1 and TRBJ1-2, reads KAGVTQTPRYLIKTRGQQVTLSCSPISGHRSVSWYQQTPGQGLQFLFEYFSETQRNKGNFPGRFSGRQFSNSRSEMNVSTLELGDSALYLCANSPGQGSYGYTFGSGTRLTVV.

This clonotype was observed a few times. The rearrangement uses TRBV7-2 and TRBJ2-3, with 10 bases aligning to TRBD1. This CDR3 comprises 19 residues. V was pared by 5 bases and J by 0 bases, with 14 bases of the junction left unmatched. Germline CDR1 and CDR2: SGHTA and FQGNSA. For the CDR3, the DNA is TGTGCCAGCAGCGTGAGGGACAGGGGATTAGCGGCTAGCACAGATACGCAGTATTTT. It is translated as CASSVRDRGLAASTDTQYF.

The CDR3 is CSVGPLLAGVSEQYF. The CDR3 DNA follows: TGCAGCGTTGGGCCTCTACTAGCGGGAGTTAGCGAGCAGTACTTC. The rearrangement links TRBV29-1 to TRBJ2-7; 11 nucleotides line up with TRBD2. Unmatched junction bases numbered 11, after V lost 4 bases and J lost 6 bases. Germline V CDR1 and CDR2: SQVTM, ANQGSEA. There are 15 residues in the CDR3.

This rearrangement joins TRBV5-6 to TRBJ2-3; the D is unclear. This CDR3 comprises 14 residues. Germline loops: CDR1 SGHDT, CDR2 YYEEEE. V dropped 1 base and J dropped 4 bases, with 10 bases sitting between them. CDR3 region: CASSLRLRADTQYF. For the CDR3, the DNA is TGTGCCAGCAGCTTGCGACTCCGGGCAGATACGCAGTATTTT.

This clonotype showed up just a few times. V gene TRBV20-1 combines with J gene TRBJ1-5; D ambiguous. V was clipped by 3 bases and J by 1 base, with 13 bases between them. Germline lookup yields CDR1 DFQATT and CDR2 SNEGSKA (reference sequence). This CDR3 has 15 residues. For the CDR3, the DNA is TGCAGTGCTAGTGGCGGGGATAAGAGCAATCAGCCCCAGCATTTT. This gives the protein CSASGGDKSNQPQHF.

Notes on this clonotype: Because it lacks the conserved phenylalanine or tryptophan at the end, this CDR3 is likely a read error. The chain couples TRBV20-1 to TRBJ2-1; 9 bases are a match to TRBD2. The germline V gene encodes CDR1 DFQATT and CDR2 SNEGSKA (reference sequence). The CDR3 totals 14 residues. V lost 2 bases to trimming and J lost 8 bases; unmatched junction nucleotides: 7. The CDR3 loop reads CSARRREGLYEQFL. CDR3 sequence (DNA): TGCAGTGCTAGAAGGCGGGAGGGCCTCTATGAGCAGTTCTTA.

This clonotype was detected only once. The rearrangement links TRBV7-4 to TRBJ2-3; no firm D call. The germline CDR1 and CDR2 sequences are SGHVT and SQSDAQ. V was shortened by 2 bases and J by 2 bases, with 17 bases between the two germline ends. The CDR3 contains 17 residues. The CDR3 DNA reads TGTGCCAGCAGCTTAAAGGTTTCCAGCCCTATCACAGATACGCAGTATTTT. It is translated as CASSLKVSSPITDTQYF.

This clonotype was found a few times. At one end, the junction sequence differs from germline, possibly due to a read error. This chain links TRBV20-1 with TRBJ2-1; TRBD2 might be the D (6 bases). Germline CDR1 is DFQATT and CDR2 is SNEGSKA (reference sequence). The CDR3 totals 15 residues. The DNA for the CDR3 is TGCAGTGCTGGCCCACGGGGGACTTCCTCCAATGAGCAGTTCTTC. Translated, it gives CSAGPRGTSSNEQFF.

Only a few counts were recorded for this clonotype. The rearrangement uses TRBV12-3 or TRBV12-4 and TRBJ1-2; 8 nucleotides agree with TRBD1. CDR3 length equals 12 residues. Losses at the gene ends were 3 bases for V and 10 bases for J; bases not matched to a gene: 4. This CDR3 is CASSFSGGDYTF. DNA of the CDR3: TGTGCCAGCAGTTTTTCAGGGGGCGACTACACCTTC.

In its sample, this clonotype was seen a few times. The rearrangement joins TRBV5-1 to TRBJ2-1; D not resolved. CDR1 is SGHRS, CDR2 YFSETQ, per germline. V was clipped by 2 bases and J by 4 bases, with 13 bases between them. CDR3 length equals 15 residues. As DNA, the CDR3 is TGCGCCAGCAGCTTAGTACTGGATGCGTACAATGAGCAGTTCTTC. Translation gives CASSLVLDAYNEQFF.

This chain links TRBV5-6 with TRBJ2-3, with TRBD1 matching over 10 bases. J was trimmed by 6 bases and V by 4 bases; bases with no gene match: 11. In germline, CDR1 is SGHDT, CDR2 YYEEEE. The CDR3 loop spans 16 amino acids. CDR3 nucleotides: TGTGCCAGCAGCGAACGGAGCGGGACAGGGGCGGATACGCAGTATTTT. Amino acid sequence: CASSERSGTGADTQYF.

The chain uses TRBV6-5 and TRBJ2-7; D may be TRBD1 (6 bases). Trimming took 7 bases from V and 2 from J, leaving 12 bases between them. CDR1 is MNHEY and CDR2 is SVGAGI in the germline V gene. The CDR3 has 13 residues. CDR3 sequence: CASTKTGTYEQYF. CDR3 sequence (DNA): TGTGCCAGCACCAAGACAGGTACCTACGAGCAGTACTTC.

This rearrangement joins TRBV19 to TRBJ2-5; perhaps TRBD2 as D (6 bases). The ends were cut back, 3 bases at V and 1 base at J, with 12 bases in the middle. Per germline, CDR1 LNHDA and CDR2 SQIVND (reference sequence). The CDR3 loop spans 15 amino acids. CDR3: CASSITGTFQETQYF. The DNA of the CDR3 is TGTGCCAGTAGTATTACTGGGACTTTCCAAGAGACCCAGTACTTC.

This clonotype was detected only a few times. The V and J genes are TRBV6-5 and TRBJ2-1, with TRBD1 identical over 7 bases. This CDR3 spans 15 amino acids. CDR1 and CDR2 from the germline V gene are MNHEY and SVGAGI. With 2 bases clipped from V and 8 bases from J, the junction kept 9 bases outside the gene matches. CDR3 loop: CASSYDQGVWDEQFF. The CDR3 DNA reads TGTGCCAGCAGTTACGATCAGGGGGTCTGGGATGAGCAGTTCTTC.

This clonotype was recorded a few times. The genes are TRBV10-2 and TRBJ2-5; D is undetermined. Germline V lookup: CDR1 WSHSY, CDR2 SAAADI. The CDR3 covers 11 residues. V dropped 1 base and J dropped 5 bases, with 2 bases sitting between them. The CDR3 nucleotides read TGCGCCAGCAGTGAGTTGGAGACCCAGTACTTC. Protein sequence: CASSELETQYF.

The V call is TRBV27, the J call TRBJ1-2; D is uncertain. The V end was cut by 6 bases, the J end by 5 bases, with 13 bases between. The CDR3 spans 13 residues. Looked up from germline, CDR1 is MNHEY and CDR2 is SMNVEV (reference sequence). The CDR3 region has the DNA TGTGCCAGCAGGGCTCGGGGTGAATATGGCTACACCTTC. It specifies CASRARGEYGYTF.

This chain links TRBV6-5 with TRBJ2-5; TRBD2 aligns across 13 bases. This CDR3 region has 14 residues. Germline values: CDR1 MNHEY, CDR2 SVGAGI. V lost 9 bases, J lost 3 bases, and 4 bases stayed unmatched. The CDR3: CASGLAGEEETQYF. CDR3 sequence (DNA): TGTGCCAGTGGACTAGCGGGGGAGGAAGAGACCCAGTACTTC.

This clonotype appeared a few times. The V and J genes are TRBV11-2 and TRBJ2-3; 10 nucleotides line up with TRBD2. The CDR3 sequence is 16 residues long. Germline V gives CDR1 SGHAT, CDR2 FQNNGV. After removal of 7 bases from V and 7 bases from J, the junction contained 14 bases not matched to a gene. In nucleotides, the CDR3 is TGTGCCAGCACCCTCTTGGGGGGACTAGCGATATATACGCAGTATTTT. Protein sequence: CASTLLGGLAIYTQYF.

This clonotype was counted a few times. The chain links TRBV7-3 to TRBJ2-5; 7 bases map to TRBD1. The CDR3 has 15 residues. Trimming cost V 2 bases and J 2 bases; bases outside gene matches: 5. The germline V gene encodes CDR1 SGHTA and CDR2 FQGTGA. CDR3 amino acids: CASSLYLTGQETQYF. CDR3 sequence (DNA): TGTGCCAGCAGCTTATATTTGACAGGGCAAGAGACCCAGTACTTC.

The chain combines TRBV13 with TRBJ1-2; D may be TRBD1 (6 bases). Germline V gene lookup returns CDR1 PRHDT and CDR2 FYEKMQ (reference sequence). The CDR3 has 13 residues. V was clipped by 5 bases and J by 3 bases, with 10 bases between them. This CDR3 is CASSGGRYYGYTF. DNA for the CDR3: TGTGCCAGCAGCGGGGGCAGGTACTATGGCTACACCTTC.

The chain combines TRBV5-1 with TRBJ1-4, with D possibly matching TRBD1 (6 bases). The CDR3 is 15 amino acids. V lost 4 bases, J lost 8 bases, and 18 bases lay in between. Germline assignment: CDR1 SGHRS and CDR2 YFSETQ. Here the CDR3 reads CASSPGGGPREKLFF. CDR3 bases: TGCGCCAGCAGCCCAGGAGGGGGGCCGAGAGAAAAACTGTTTTTT.

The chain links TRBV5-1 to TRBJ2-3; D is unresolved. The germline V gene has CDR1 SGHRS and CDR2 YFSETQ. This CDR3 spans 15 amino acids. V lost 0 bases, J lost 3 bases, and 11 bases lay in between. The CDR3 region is CASSLEPVSTDTQYF. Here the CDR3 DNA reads TGCGCCAGCAGCTTGGAACCAGTGAGTACAGATACGCAGTATTTT.

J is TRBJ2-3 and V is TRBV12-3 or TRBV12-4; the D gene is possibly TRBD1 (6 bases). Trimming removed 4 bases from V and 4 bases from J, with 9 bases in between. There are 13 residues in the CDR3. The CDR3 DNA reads TGTGCCAGCAGTTCAAAGGGGGCAGATACGCAGTATTTT. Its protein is CASSSKGADTQYF.

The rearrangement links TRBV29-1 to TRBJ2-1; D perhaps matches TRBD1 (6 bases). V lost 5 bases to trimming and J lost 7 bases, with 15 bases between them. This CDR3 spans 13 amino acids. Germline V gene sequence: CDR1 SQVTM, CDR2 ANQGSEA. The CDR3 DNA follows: TGCAGCGTTACCCGGACAGTCGGTAATGAGCAGTTCTTC. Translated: CSVTRTVGNEQFF.

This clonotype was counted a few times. In DNA, the CDR3 is TGTGCCAGCAGCCAAGACGGACTAGCGTCATACTACGAGCAGTACTTC. Amino acids: CASSQDGLASYYEQYF. The chain links TRBV3-1 to TRBJ2-7; 9 positions match TRBD2. The J segment lost 3 bases and the V segment lost 0 bases, leaving 6 bases of the junction unmatched. The CDR3 is made up of 16 amino acids. Germline assignment: CDR1 LGHDT and CDR2 YNNKEL (reference sequence).

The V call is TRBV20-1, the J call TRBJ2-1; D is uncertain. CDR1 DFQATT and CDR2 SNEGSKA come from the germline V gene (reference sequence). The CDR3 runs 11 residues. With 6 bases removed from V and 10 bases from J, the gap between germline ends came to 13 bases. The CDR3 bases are TGCAGTGCCCCAGGCCCCGACGAGCAGTTCTTC. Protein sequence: CSAPGPDEQFF.

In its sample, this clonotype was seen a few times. The CDR3, as DNA: TGTGCCAGCAGCTTAAGCGGGAGAGGGGTAATTTCCTACGAGCAGTACTTC. Its protein product is CASSLSGRGVISYEQYF. The chain combines TRBV7-2 with TRBJ2-7; 8 bases are a match to TRBD2. CDR1 and CDR2 (germline): SGHTA, FQGNSA. V shed 2 bases, J shed 1 base, and the junction held 10 bases outside the gene matches. The CDR3 is 17 amino acids. Together with reference TRBV7-2 and TRBJ2-7, the CDR3 gives the full variable domain: GAGVSQSPSNKVTEKGKDVELRCDPISGHTALYWYRQSLGQGLEFLIYFQGNSAPDKSGLPSDRFSAERTGGSVSTLTIQRTQQEDSAVYLCASSLSGRGVISYEQYFGPGTRLTVT.